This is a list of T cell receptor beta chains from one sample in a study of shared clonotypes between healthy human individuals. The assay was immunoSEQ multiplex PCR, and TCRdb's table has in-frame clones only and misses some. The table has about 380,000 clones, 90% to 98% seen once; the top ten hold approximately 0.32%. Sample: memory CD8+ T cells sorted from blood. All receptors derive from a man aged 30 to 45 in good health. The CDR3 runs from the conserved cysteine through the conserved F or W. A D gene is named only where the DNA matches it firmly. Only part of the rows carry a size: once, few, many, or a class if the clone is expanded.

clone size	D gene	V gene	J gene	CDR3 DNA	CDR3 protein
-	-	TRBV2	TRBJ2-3	TGTGCCGGCCGGCTGTCCTCTAGCACAGATACGCAGTATTTT	CAGRLSSSTDTQYF
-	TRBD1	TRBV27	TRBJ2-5	TGTGCCAGCAGTTACCGGGACAGGGGGCGAGAGACCCAGTACTTC	CASSYRDRGRETQYF
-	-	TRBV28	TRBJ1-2	TGTGCCAGCAGTTCCAGGGGCTATGGCTACACCTTC	CASSSRGYGYTF
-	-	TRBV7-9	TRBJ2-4	TGTGCCAGCAGCTTAGGGACGGGCAAAAACATTCAGTACTTC	CASSLGTGKNIQYF
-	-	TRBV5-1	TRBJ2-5	TGCGCCAGCAGCCTGTCACCGGGACCCCAAGAGACCCAGTACTTC	CASSLSPGPQETQYF
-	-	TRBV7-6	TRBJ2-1	TGTGCCAGCAGCTTAGAAGGCAGCTCCTACAATGAGCAGTTCTTC	CASSLEGSSYNEQFF
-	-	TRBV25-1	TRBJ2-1	TGTGCCAGCAGTGAAGAGGGACGCCTCTCCAATGAGCAGTTCTTC	CASSEEGRLSNEQFF
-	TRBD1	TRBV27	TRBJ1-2	TGTGCCAGCAGTAGTGACAGGGGGCTAGGCTACACCTTC	CASSSDRGLGYTF
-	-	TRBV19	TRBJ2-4	TGTGCCAGTAGTACCGTTACCGTTGCCAAAAACATTCAGTACTTC	CASSTVTVAKNIQYF
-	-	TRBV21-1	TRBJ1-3	TGTGCCAGCGTGACAGGGGTCTCTGGAAACACCATATATTTT	CASVTGVSGNTIYF
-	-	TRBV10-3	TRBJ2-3	TGTGCCATCAGTGGGCAAGATACGCAGTATTTT	CAISGQDTQYF
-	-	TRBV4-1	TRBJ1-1	TGCGCCAGCAGCCAAACCCTATTTCCTACAGGCAGGTCCAGTGAGAACACTGAAGCTTTCTTT	CASSQTLFPTGRSSENTEAFF
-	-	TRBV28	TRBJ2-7	TGTGCCAGCAGTTTAATACGCGAGCAGTACTTC	CASSLIREQYF
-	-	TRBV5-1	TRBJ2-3	TGCGCCAGCAGCTTGGGGCTAACCACAGATACGCAGTATTTT	CASSLGLTTDTQYF
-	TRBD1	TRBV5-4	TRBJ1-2	TGTGCCAGCAGCTTTATGGACAGGGCGGCTGGCTACACCTTC	CASSFMDRAAGYTF
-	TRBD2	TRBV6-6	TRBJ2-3	TGTGCCAGCAGTTTCCCTACTAGCGGTAGCACAGATACGCAGTATTTT	CASSFPTSGSTDTQYF
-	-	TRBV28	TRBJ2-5	TGTGCCAGCAGTCCGACAGGAACGCTCCAAGAGACCCAGTACTTC	CASSPTGTLQETQYF
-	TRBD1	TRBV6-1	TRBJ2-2	TGTGCCAGCAGACCGGGACAGATCAACACCGGGGAGCTGTTTTTT	CASRPGQINTGELFF
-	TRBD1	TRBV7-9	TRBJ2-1	TGTGCCAGCAGCTCGGTTCAGGGGGCTGACAATGAGCAGTTCTTC	CASSSVQGADNEQFF
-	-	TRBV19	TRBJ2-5	TGTGCCAGTTCCATGACCCAGGGGGGAGGAACGCAAGAGACCCAGTACTTC	CASSMTQGGGTQETQYF
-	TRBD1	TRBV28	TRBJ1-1	TGTGCCAGCAGTTTAGCTCACAGGGGGCGTAGGAACACTGAAGCTTTCTTT	CASSLAHRGRRNTEAFF
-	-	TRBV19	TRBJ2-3	TGTGCCAGTAGTATAGAGGGAACAGGGTCAGATACGCAGTATTTT	CASSIEGTGSDTQYF
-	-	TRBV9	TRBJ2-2	TGTGCCAGCAGCGTAGCGCTAGACGGGGCCGGGGAGCTGTTTTTT	CASSVALDGAGELFF
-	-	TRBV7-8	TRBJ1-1	TGTGCCAGCAGCTTAGTGGGGGGTGCAGGTGAAGCTTTCTTT	CASSLVGGAGEAFF
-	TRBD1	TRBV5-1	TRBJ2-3	TGCGCCAGCAGCCAGGGGGCAGATACGCAGTATTTT	CASSQGADTQYF
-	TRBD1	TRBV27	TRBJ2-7	TGTGCCAGCAGTCTAACCGGGACAGGGGTGTCTTTGGAGCAGTACTTC	CASSLTGTGVSLEQYF
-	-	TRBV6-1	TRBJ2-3	TGTGCCAGCAGTGAAGCGTGGATGGATACGCAGTATTTT	CASSEAWMDTQYF
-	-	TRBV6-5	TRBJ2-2	TGTGCCAGCAACCCGGGACAAAACACCGGGGAGCTGTTTTTT	CASNPGQNTGELFF
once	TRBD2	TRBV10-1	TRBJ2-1	TGCGCCAGCAGTGGGACTAGCGAAGGATACAATGAGCAGTTCTTC	CASSGTSEGYNEQFF
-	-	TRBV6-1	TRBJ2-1	TGTGCCAGCAGTGAAAGCCCACTCGCAAGCTCCTACAATGAGCAGTTCTTC	CASSESPLASSYNEQFF
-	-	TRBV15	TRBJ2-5	TGTGCCACCAGCAGGGGCCAAGAGACCCAGTACTTC	CATSRGQETQYF
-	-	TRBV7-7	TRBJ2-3	TGTGCTAGCAGCTTAGGGGTCGGGGATACGCAGTATTTT	CASSLGVGDTQYF
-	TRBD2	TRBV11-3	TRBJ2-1	TGTGCCGGCAGCCCGAGGACTAGCGGGGCTAATGAGCAGTTCTTC	CAGSPRTSGANEQFF
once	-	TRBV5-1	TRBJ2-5	TGCGCCAGCAGCTTGGACCAGGAGACCCAGTACTTC	CASSLDQETQYF
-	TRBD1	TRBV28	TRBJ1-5	TGTGCCAGCAGTTCCGGGACAGGGGGAAACCAGCCCCAGCATTTT	CASSSGTGGNQPQHF
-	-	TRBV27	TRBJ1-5	TGTGCCAGCAGTTTGTGGGTGGATCAGCCCCAGCATTTT	CASSLWVDQPQHF
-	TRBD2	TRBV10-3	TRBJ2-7	TGTGCCATCAGTGAGTCGGGAGGGTACGAGCAGTACTTC	CAISESGGYEQYF
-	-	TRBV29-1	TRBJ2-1	TGCAGCTCTGTTATATGGACGAACAATGAGCAGTTCTTC	CSSVIWTNNEQFF
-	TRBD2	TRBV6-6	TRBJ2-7	TGTGCCAGCAGTTACCCCGGACTAGCGAGAAACTACGAGCAGTACTTC	CASSYPGLARNYEQYF
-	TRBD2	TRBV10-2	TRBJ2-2	TGCGCCAGCCGGGGAGGGGTAAACACCGGGGAGCTGTTTTTT	CASRGGVNTGELFF
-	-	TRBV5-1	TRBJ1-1	TGCGCCAGCAGCGCCCTTCCGAACACTGAAGCTTTCTTT	CASSALPNTEAFF